This is a list of T cell receptor beta chains from one sample in a study of cytomegalovirus exposure and HLA in healthy donors. Clones were sequenced by immunoSEQ multiplex PCR, and TCRdb holds only the in-frame ones, with some missing. Counted here are some 91,000 clones, around 82% occurring once; the ten biggest clones make up more than 3%. The specimen sequenced was PBMCs. Every receptor here comes from a man in his forties or fifties in good health and CMV-seronegative. The CDR3 runs from the conserved cysteine through the conserved F or W. D genes are given only for firm matches. Rows may omit the clone size; those that give it use once, few, many or a size class.

V gene	D gene	J gene	CDR3 length	clone size	CDR3 DNA	CDR3 protein
TRBV6-5	TRBD1	TRBJ1-1	15	NA	TGTGCCAGCAGTTACTTACAGGGGGGAAGAACTGAAGCTTTCTTT	CASSYLQGGRTEAFF
TRBV5-6	NA	TRBJ1-1	15	once	TGTGCCAGCAGCTTGGAACCGAGCGGGACCACTGAAGCTTTCTTT	CASSLEPSGTTEAFF
TRBV7-3	TRBD1	TRBJ2-7	19	once	TGTGCCAGCAGCTCTCGACCCCCCGGGACAGCAATCAGCTCCTACGAGCAGTACTTC	CASSSRPPGTAISSYEQYF
TRBV11-1	NA	TRBJ2-2	15	NA	TGTGCCAGCAGCTTAGCAAGAGGTGTCACCGGGGAGCTGTTTTTT	CASSLARGVTGELFF
TRBV5-6	NA	TRBJ1-6	15	NA	TGTGCCAGCAGTTATGAACAAGACTATAATTCACCCCTCCACTTT	CASSYEQDYNSPLHF
TRBV7-3	NA	TRBJ2-3	14	few	TGTGCCAGCAGCTTAGTCCCGAGCACAGATACGCAGTATTTT	CASSLVPSTDTQYF
TRBV10-1	TRBD1	TRBJ2-7	14	NA	TGCGCCAGCAGCAGGGGGCCGAGCTCCTACGAGCAGTACTTC	CASSRGPSSYEQYF
TRBV27	TRBD1	TRBJ2-7	13	NA	TGTGCCAGCAGTCTGGACAGGGGCTACGAGCAGTACTTC	CASSLDRGYEQYF
TRBV6-5	NA	TRBJ2-7	14	NA	TGTGCCAGCAGTTGGACACGCGGCCCCTACGAGCAGTACTTC	CASSWTRGPYEQYF
TRBV7-9	NA	TRBJ1-2	14	few	TGTTCCAGCAGCTTAGATCAGGGGAACTATGGCTACACCTTC	CSSSLDQGNYGYTF
TRBV30	TRBD1	TRBJ1-1	15	NA	TGTGCCTGGAGTTTCCCGGACAGGAAGAACACTGAAGCTTTCTTT	CAWSFPDRKNTEAFF
TRBV7-6	NA	TRBJ2-3	18	few	TGTGCCAGCAGCTCCCCCGTGGGAGAGGAGATTAGCACAGATACGCAGTATTTT	CASSSPVGEEISTDTQYF
TRBV27	NA	TRBJ2-7	16	few	TGTGCCAGCAGTCGCCGACCCACTGCCGGGTCCTACGAGCAGTACTTC	CASSRRPTAGSYEQYF
TRBV7-5	NA	TRBJ1-5	15	NA	TGTGTCAGAAGCTTAACCGCTGAGGTCATTGGGCCCCAGCATTTT	CVRSLTAEVIGPQHF
TRBV11-2	TRBD1	TRBJ1-1	15	NA	TGTGCCAGCAGCCTGCGTCTTCCCAGGGGGTCTGAAGCTTTCTTT	CASSLRLPRGSEAFF
TRBV7-9	TRBD1	TRBJ2-3	14	NA	TGTGCCAGCAGCCGGGACAGGGACACAGATACGCAGTATTTT	CASSRDRDTDTQYF
TRBV28	TRBD1	TRBJ1-2	11	NA	TGCGCCAGCGGGACAGGATATGGCTACACCTTC	CASGTGYGYTF
TRBV6-1	NA	TRBJ2-3	14	NA	TGTGCCAGCACCGAAATTACTAGCACAGATACGCAGTATTTT	CASTEITSTDTQYF
TRBV7-9	NA	TRBJ2-7	13	few	TGTGCCAGCAGCTTACCTAGCTCCTACGAGCAGTACTTC	CASSLPSSYEQYF
TRBV19	TRBD1	TRBJ2-4	19	NA	TGTGCCAGTAGTGTCCCCGGGACAGTTGCCTGCGTGGCCAAAAACATTCAGTACTTC	CASSVPGTVACVAKNIQYF
TRBV6-7	NA	TRBJ2-1	17	NA	TGTGCCAGCAGTTACTATGAGTGGGAGAGATCCTACAATGAGCAGTTCTTC	CASSYYEWERSYNEQFF
TRBV6-6	NA	TRBJ2-7	14	NA	TGTGCCAGCAGTTACGGTAGCGGACCCTACGAGCAGTACTTC	CASSYGSGPYEQYF
TRBV29-1	NA	TRBJ1-2	12	NA	TGCAGCGTTGCACAGGACAACCAAGGCTACACCTTC	CSVAQDNQGYTF
TRBV15	NA	TRBJ1-1	12	few	TGTGCCACCAGCAGAGATAAACGTAGAGCTTTCTTT	CATSRDKRRAFF
TRBV10-2	TRBD1	TRBJ2-1	15	few	TGCGCCAGCAGTGAGCTCTCGGGACAGGGGGATGAGCAGTTCTTC	CASSELSGQGDEQFF
TRBV29-1	TRBD2	TRBJ2-3	14	NA	TGCAGCGTTGAAAAAGCGGGGCTAACAGATACGCAGTATTTT	CSVEKAGLTDTQYF
TRBV6-6	TRBD1	TRBJ2-7	15	once	TGTGCCAGCAGTCCATGGGGACAGGGGGCTTACGAGCAGTACTTC	CASSPWGQGAYEQYF
TRBV7-9	NA	TRBJ2-3	14	NA	TGTGCCAGCAGCTTAGCGCTAGAAACAGATACGCAGTATTTT	CASSLALETDTQYF
TRBV6-1	NA	TRBJ1-1	15	NA	TGTGCCAGCAGTGAACTGCAGGGATTGAACACTGAAGCTTTCTTT	CASSELQGLNTEAFF
TRBV29-1	TRBD1	TRBJ2-7	13	once	TGCAGCGTTGAAAGAGGGGGCGGAGACGAGCAGTACTTC	CSVERGGGDEQYF
TRBV10-1	NA	TRBJ1-1	14	medium-sized	TGCGCCAGCAGTACGGGACAAAAGAACACTGAAGCTTTCTTT	CASSTGQKNTEAFF
TRBV7-2	TRBD1	TRBJ1-2	17	NA	TGTGCCAGCAGCTTGAACCTTGGGACAGCAGTAAACTATGGCTACACCTTC	CASSLNLGTAVNYGYTF
TRBV6-1	TRBD1	TRBJ2-3	17	few	TGTGCCAGCAGTGAAGCGCAGGGGACAGGTAGCACAGATACGCAGTATTTT	CASSEAQGTGSTDTQYF
TRBV5-4	TRBD2	TRBJ2-5	16	NA	TGTGCCAGCAGTCGTTCACTAGCGGGAGGCCAGGAGACCCAGTACTTC	CASSRSLAGGQETQYF
TRBV5-4	TRBD2	TRBJ2-7	15	NA	TGTGCCAGCAGCCCTACTAGCGGGGGAACCTACGAGCAGTACTTC	CASSPTSGGTYEQYF
TRBV18	TRBD1	TRBJ2-2	15	NA	TGTGCCAGCTCACCCGGGACAGGGAAGACCGGGGAGCTGTTTTTT	CASSPGTGKTGELFF
TRBV10-3	TRBD2	TRBJ2-2	15	NA	TGTGCCATCAGTGAGAATCTAGCGGGCACCGGGGAGCTGTTTTTT	CAISENLAGTGELFF
TRBV11-2	TRBD1	TRBJ1-2	15	NA	TGTGCCAGCAGCTTAGAACAGGGGGCGCCTTACGGCTACACCTTC	CASSLEQGAPYGYTF
TRBV7-6	NA	TRBJ2-3	14	NA	TGTGCCAGCAGCACCCCTCAGATCACAGATACGCAGTATTTT	CASSTPQITDTQYF
TRBV19	NA	TRBJ2-2	13	few	TGTGCCAGTAGTTCCTTAGGGGGCGGGGAGCTGTTTTTT	CASSSLGGGELFF
TRBV11-2	NA	TRBJ2-4	18	NA	TGTGCCAGCAGCTTAGTCCGGGGGACGATACTAGCCAAAAACATTCAGTACTTC	CASSLVRGTILAKNIQYF
TRBV2	NA	TRBJ1-2	12	NA	TGTGCCAGCAGTGACAGGAACTATGGCTACACCTTC	CASSDRNYGYTF
TRBV28	TRBD1	TRBJ1-6	14	NA	TGTGCCAGCAGTCTGACAGGGTGGAATTCACCCCTCCACTTT	CASSLTGWNSPLHF
TRBV6-1	TRBD1	TRBJ2-7	15	few	TGTGCCAGCAGAAACACAGGGGGCGCCCCCTACGAGCAGTACTTC	CASRNTGGAPYEQYF
TRBV6-1	NA	TRBJ1-1	13	medium-sized	TGTGCCAGCACTCACAGGGAGAACACTGAAGCTTTCTTT	CASTHRENTEAFF
TRBV9	NA	TRBJ2-7	15	few	TGTGCCAGCAGCGTAGACCTCTCCCGTGAGTACGAGCAGTACTTC	CASSVDLSREYEQYF
TRBV7-9	NA	TRBJ2-2	15	NA	TGTGCCAGCATCGTTCTGGGGAGCAACACCGGGGAGCTGTTTTTT	CASIVLGSNTGELFF
TRBV5-6	NA	TRBJ2-3	16	once	TGTGCCAGCAGCTTGGTACTAGTCTACGGGATGGATACGCAGTATTTT	CASSLVLVYGMDTQYF
TRBV5-1	NA	TRBJ1-5	15	NA	TGCGCCAGCAGCTTGGCCGGACAGATCAATCAGCCCCAGCATTTT	CASSLAGQINQPQHF
TRBV5-1	NA	TRBJ2-7	18	NA	TGCGCCAGCAGCTTGAGGGCATCTACAGTGAGGGTGGACTACGAGCAGTACTTC	CASSLRASTVRVDYEQYF
TRBV10-3	NA	TRBJ2-7	15	NA	TGTGCCATCAGTGAGTCGGGGGGAGTGATCTACGAGCAGTACTTC	CAISESGGVIYEQYF
TRBV11-2	NA	TRBJ2-7	14	NA	TGTGCCAGCAGCTTATCAATAAGCGGCTACGAGCAGTACTTC	CASSLSISGYEQYF
TRBV11-2	NA	TRBJ1-1	13	NA	TGTGCCAGCAGCTTGGGGCTGAACACTGAAGCTTTCTTT	CASSLGLNTEAFF
TRBV11-2	NA	TRBJ1-1	13	NA	TGTGCCAGCAGCTTAACCGGGTTCACTGAAGCTTTCTTT	CASSLTGFTEAFF
TRBV7-2	TRBD2	TRBJ2-7	15	NA	TGTGCCAGCAGCGAAGGACTAGCGGGGGGCTGGGAGCAGTACTTC	CASSEGLAGGWEQYF
TRBV6-1	TRBD2	TRBJ2-3	20	NA	TGTGCCAGCAGTGAAGTCGGGCTAGCGGGGGGGCGGATTAGCACAGATACGCAGTATTTT	CASSEVGLAGGRISTDTQYF